This is a list of T cell receptor beta chains from one sample in a study of blood T cell repertoires in COVID-19. TCRdb keeps only in-frame clones here, not all; method: immunoSEQ multiplex PCR. The sample comprises about 460,000 clones, 80% to 90% of which are singletons, and around 7.9% rests with the top ten. The sample taken for sequencing was PBMCs or T cells enriched from blood (not recorded which). The source is a woman aged 60-75 years who had recovered from COVID-19. Both conserved end residues are part of each CDR3. Fields, in order: D gene, V gene, J gene, clone size, CDR3 protein, CDR3 DNA. A D gene is named only where the DNA matches it firmly. Not all rows give a size; the values are once, few, many and, for expanded clones, a class.

NA,TRBV3-1/TRBV3-2,TRBJ1-3,NA,CASSSPANRRTTYTIYF,TGTGCCAGCAGCTCCCCCGCGAACAGGCGAACTACATACACCATATATTTT
TRBD2,TRBV5-4,TRBJ2-1,NA,CASSLSGGVSYNEQFF,TGTGCCAGCAGCTTAAGCGGGGGGGTCTCCTACAATGAGCAGTTCTTC
TRBD1,TRBV25-1,TRBJ1-1,NA,CASLRSGQGASEAFF,TGTGCCAGCCTAAGGTCCGGACAGGGGGCCTCTGAAGCTTTCTTT
TRBD1,TRBV19,TRBJ2-2,NA,CASSIRRQGYTGELFF,TGTGCCAGTAGTATAAGACGACAGGGGTACACCGGGGAGCTGTTTTTT
NA,TRBV12-3/TRBV12-4,TRBJ1-5,NA,CASQREGNQPQHF,TGTGCCAGCCAACGTGAGGGCAATCAGCCCCAGCATTTT
NA,TRBV7-2,TRBJ1-6,NA,CASSLYAGAYNSPLHF,TGTGCCAGCAGCTTATATGCGGGGGCGTATAATTCACCCCTCCACTTT
NA,TRBV19,TRBJ1-6,NA,CASSIPTVGNSPLHF,TGTGCCAGTAGTATACCGACAGTAGGTAATTCACCCCTCCACTTT
TRBD1,TRBV7-8,TRBJ1-1,once,CASSLLTGMNTEAFF,TGTGCCAGCAGCCTCCTGACAGGGATGAACACTGAAGCTTTCTTT
NA,TRBV30,TRBJ1-5,NA,CAYGQWGNQPQHF,TGTGCCTACGGACAGTGGGGCAATCAGCCCCAGCATTTT
NA,TRBV11-2,TRBJ1-2,NA,CASSSEAGRGYTF,TGTGCCAGCAGCTCCGAGGCAGGGCGAGGCTACACCTTC
NA,TRBV10-3,TRBJ1-1,NA,CAISADTNTEAFF,TGTGCCATCAGCGCGGACACGAACACTGAAGCTTTCTTT
TRBD1,TRBV18,TRBJ1-1,once,CASSRQGPVPEAFF,TGTGCCAGCTCACGACAGGGGCCAGTACCTGAAGCTTTCTTT
NA,TRBV6-5,TRBJ1-1,NA,CASTIGGGNTEAFF,TGTGCCAGCACCATTGGGGGGGGGAACACTGAAGCTTTCTTT
TRBD1,TRBV9,TRBJ1-1,once,CASSATRDRGAEAFF,TGTGCCAGCAGCGCTACCCGGGACAGGGGGGCTGAAGCTTTCTTT
TRBD1,TRBV4-1,TRBJ1-4,NA,CASSQVVTGKEKLFF,TGCGCCAGCAGCCAAGTGGTGACAGGGAAGGAAAAACTGTTTTTT
TRBD1,TRBV7-9,TRBJ1-6,NA,CASSRQGYNSPLHF,TGTGCCAGCAGCCGACAGGGGTACAATTCACCCCTCCACTTT
NA,TRBV15,TRBJ1-4,NA,CATSRDPGTSGVF,TGTGCCACCAGCAGAGATCCCGGTACATCCGGGGTTTTT
TRBD2,TRBV2,TRBJ2-3,NA,CASSIIAGGPTDTQYF,TGTGCCAGCAGCATTATAGCGGGGGGGCCCACAGATACGCAGTATTTT
TRBD1,TRBV28,TRBJ1-5,few,CASAQGTENQPQHF,TGTGCCAGCGCTCAGGGGACAGAGAATCAGCCCCAGCATTTT
NA,TRBV2,TRBJ2-7,NA,CASTIRGEQYF,TGTGCCAGCACTATAAGGGGCGAGCAGTACTTC
NA,TRBV9,TRBJ2-1,NA,CASSVSGQNYNEQFF,TGTGCCAGCAGCGTTTCGGGACAAAATTACAATGAGCAGTTCTTC
TRBD2,TRBV10-2,TRBJ2-1,once,CASRVAGGTYNEQFF,TGCGCCAGCAGGGTAGCGGGGGGGACTTACAATGAGCAGTTCTTC
NA,TRBV7-6,TRBJ2-2,NA,CASSSTGGEIYTGELFF,TGTGCCAGCAGTTCAACGGGGGGCGAAATTTATACCGGGGAGCTGTTTTTT
NA,TRBV11-2,TRBJ2-7,NA,CASSPHQTGYEQYF,TGTGCCAGCAGCCCACACCAAACAGGGTACGAGCAGTACTTC
NA,TRBV24-1,TRBJ1-2,NA,CATSDYDSYGYTF,TGTGCCACCAGTGATTATGACAGCTATGGCTACACCTTC
TRBD2,TRBV5-1,TRBJ2-3,NA,CASNGRVPDTQYF,TGCGCCAGCAATGGGAGGGTTCCAGATACGCAGTATTTT
NA,TRBV3-1/TRBV3-2,TRBJ1-3,NA,CASRALRGNTIYF,TGTGCCAGCAGAGCGCTGAGGGGAAACACCATATATTTT
TRBD1,TRBV6-5,TRBJ1-4,NA,CASRGQGAKEKLFF,TGTGCCAGCAGGGGACAGGGGGCTAAAGAAAAACTGTTTTTT
NA,TRBV12-3/TRBV12-4,TRBJ2-3,NA,CASSPPNTDTQYF,TGTGCCAGCAGCCCCCCCAACACAGATACGCAGTATTTT
NA,TRBV6-1,TRBJ1-5,NA,CASSEDRPQHF,TGTGCCAGCAGTGAAGACAGACCCCAGCATTTT
NA,TRBV7-7,TRBJ2-2,NA,CASSLAETNTGELFF,TGTGCTAGCAGCTTAGCAGAGACGAACACCGGGGAGCTGTTTTTT
NA,TRBV9,TRBJ2-2,NA,CASSVGQINTGELFF,TGTGCCAGCAGCGTAGGGCAGATCAACACCGGGGAGCTGTTTTTT
NA,TRBV7-2,TRBJ1-1,NA,CASSLGGRATEAFF,TGTGCCAGCAGCTTAGGGGGGAGGGCCACTGAAGCTTTCTTT
NA,TRBV2,TRBJ1-4,NA,CASSETRATNEKLFF,TGTGCCAGCAGTGAAACTCGAGCAACTAATGAAAAACTGTTTTTT
NA,TRBV30,TRBJ1-6,few,CAWSVSGTLNSPLHF,TGTGCCTGGAGTGTGTCGGGGACACTGAATTCACCCCTCCACTTT
TRBD1,TRBV19,TRBJ2-2,NA,CAIPGTENTGELFF,TGTGCCATTCCAGGGACAGAGAACACCGGGGAGCTGTTTTTT
NA,TRBV10-3,TRBJ1-4,NA,CAISRGGGITNEKLFF,TGTGCCATCAGCCGTGGCGGGGGGATAACTAATGAAAAACTGTTTTTT
TRBD1,TRBV5-1,TRBJ1-2,NA,CASSADRADNYGYTF,TGCGCCAGCAGCGCCGACAGGGCTGATAACTATGGCTACACCTTC
NA,TRBV30,TRBJ1-5,NA,CAWSVRGPGNQPQHF,TGTGCCTGGAGTGTAAGGGGCCCCGGCAATCAGCCCCAGCATTTT
NA,TRBV11-2,TRBJ2-3,NA,CASREGTMQYF,TGTGCCAGCAGGGAGGGGACCATGCAGTATTTT
NA,TRBV2,TRBJ1-1,once,CASHNEGRAEAFF,TGTGCCAGTCACAATGAGGGGAGGGCTGAAGCTTTCTTT
NA,TRBV5-1,TRBJ2-1,NA,CASSLRGQASYNEQFF,TGCGCCAGCAGCTTGAGGGGTCAGGCCTCCTACAATGAGCAGTTCTTC
TRBD2,TRBV6-5,TRBJ2-5,NA,CASISNWGGETQYF,TGTGCCAGCATAAGCAACTGGGGGGGGGAGACCCAGTACTTC
NA,TRBV15,TRBJ1-4,few,CATSRGTTHYNEKLFF,TGTGCCACCAGCAGAGGGACAACACATTATAATGAAAAACTGTTTTTT
NA,TRBV7-2,TRBJ1-5,NA,CASSYGGPDQPQHF,TGTGCCAGCAGTTACGGAGGTCCGGATCAGCCCCAGCATTTT
NA,TRBV29-1,TRBJ1-1,NA,CRTLGNEAFF,TGCAGGACTCTCGGAAATGAAGCTTTCTTT
TRBD1,TRBV30,TRBJ1-1,NA,CAWRWGTGGTEAFF,TGTGCCTGGAGGTGGGGGACAGGGGGCACTGAAGCTTTCTTT
NA,TRBV7-9,TRBJ2-1,NA,CASSPQRVSAGNEQFF,TGTGCCAGCAGCCCCCAGCGGGTATCGGCGGGGAATGAGCAGTTCTTC
TRBD1,TRBV3-1/TRBV3-2,TRBJ2-2,NA,CASSPRDRSTGELFF,TGTGCCAGCAGCCCCCGGGACAGGAGCACCGGGGAGCTGTTTTTT
NA,TRBV10-3,TRBJ2-5,NA,CAIRADRQQETQYF,TGTGCCATCAGGGCCGACAGGCAGCAAGAGACCCAGTACTTC
NA,TRBV10-3,TRBJ1-5,NA,CAIRAEAASQPQHF,TGTGCCATCAGGGCCGAGGCTGCGAGTCAGCCCCAGCATTTT
NA,TRBV9,TRBJ2-1,NA,CASSVTAGYNEQFF,TGTGCCAGCAGCGTAACGGCAGGATACAATGAGCAGTTCTTC
TRBD1,TRBV5-1,TRBJ2-5,NA,CASSTGQGNRETQYF,TGCGCCAGCAGCACGGGACAGGGGAACCGGGAGACCCAGTACTTC
TRBD1,TRBV4-1,TRBJ1-1,NA,CASSLGQGALAFF,TGCGCCAGCAGCCTGGGTCAGGGGGCTTTAGCTTTCTTT
NA,TRBV5-1,TRBJ1-1,once,CASSPPGAPTEAFF,TGCGCCAGCAGCCCTCCAGGGGCTCCCACTGAAGCTTTCTTT
TRBD1,TRBV11-2,TRBJ2-2,NA,CASSLVRSPGTVNTGELFF,TGTGCCAGCAGCTTAGTGAGATCCCCCGGGACAGTGAACACCGGGGAGCTGTTTTTT
TRBD1,TRBV5-8,TRBJ2-7,few,CASSLYYGQANSYEQYF,TGTGCCAGCAGCCTCTACTATGGACAGGCAAACTCCTACGAGCAGTACTTC
NA,TRBV5-1,TRBJ1-1,few,CASSLRERAQTEAFF,TGCGCCAGCAGCTTGCGAGAGAGGGCGCAAACTGAAGCTTTCTTT
NA,TRBV2,TRBJ1-4,once,CASSDGRVNEKLFF,TGTGCCAGCAGTGATGGGCGAGTAAATGAAAAACTGTTTTTT